This T cell receptor beta chain stems from a study of shared clonotypes between healthy human individuals (dated by TCRdb to the early 2020s). Context from the whole study: The cohort comprised two women and three men aged 18 to 49 years. Per donor, leukapheresis produced somewhere between about 0.85 and 9.5 billion PBMCs. To estimate repertoire size and how much clonotypes are shared between individuals, the study performed deep sequencing of blood TCR repertoires from five healthy adults. For each donor, three plates each were used for CD4 naive and CD4 memory, two plates were used for CD8 naive, and one plate was used for CD8 memory. To increase sequencing depth and limit assay-specific biases, different laboratories used diverse techniques to prepare libraries and sequence TCR repertoires. Here is what the overall study found, with its caveats: Even with the large sequencing depth, rarefaction of the sorted-subset datasets indicated that sequencing was incomplete. Larger estimated clonotype richness was generally found for naive subsets than for memory subsets. Based on pairwise subsampling, the degree of clonotype sharing among donors was expected to be affected by sequencing depth. The small number of donors limited the genetic and exposure-history diversity represented. Only blood was sampled, and tissue TCR repertoires likely differ from those in blood. Across a handful of donors, roughly 5.4% of naive CD4, approximately 4% of naive CD8, around 2.1% of memory CD4, and under 0.45% of memory CD8 clonotypes were shared. Compared with non-shared clonotypes, clonotypes shared by all four sorted-subset donors had higher generation probabilities.

The CDR3 runs 12 residues from the cysteine to the phenylalanine. Only the CDR3 DNA stays, 36 bases, in frame from base 1. Trimming at the junction amounts to 3 bases on V and 4 bases on J, and the germline ends lie 4 bases apart. From the germline V gene (reference sequence), CDR1 is LNHDA and CDR2 is SQIVND. With regard to this clone: Its antigen target is currently unknown. There are no base qualities to consult, and no much larger clone falls within one base. Other DNA sequences of this sample code for an identical CDR3.

CD8 naive samples were CD45RO-negative cells positively selected for CCR7, giving a CD45RA+CCR7+ population that excluded TemRA cells. The donors were healthy, HIV-negative adults who had no recently reported acute infections or vaccinations. Only Caucasian adults living in Nashville, Tennessee, USA were represented among the donors. Blood was obtained by leukapheresis, after which PBMCs were separated by Ficoll-Histopaque density gradient centrifugation and cryopreserved in liquid nitrogen vapor phase. Analytical flow cytometry was used to check the purity and quantity of every magnetically sorted T cell population. From each sorted fraction, genomic DNA was isolated and quantified by UV absorbance on a Nanodrop 2000c. Using the deep immunoSEQ assay, TCR CDR3 regions were amplified from genomic DNA by multiplex PCR. Extracted genomic DNA from each cell subset was distributed evenly across all wells of several immunoSEQ 96-well plates, and each plate was treated as a replicate. Each replicate PCR for sorted subsets received around 0.2 ug genomic DNA, equal to 30,000 or so T cell genomes. The purified libraries were quantified using a Qubit 3.0 fluorometer, sized with a Bioanalyzer 2100, and then quantified again using the KAPA Library Quantification kit. Each immunoSEQ 96-well plate was sequenced on its own single-read 150-cycle Illumina NextSeq 550 flow cell. In the authors' own workflow: Because only junctional sequences without quality scores were contained in the immunoSEQ output, filtering matching that applied to full-length reads could not be performed. To assign V/J genes and CDR3, sequences were annotated against IMGT germline references using PyIR, a Python wrapper for IgBLAST v1.9. Reads were filtered out if the reads had weak V/J assignments (E-value above 1e-6), no CDR3, stop codons, out-of-frame junctions, or ambiguous translated residues. A V3J clonotype was defined by an identical inferred V gene, J gene, and CDR3 amino acid sequence. Percentage overlap between repertoires was computed as shared unique clonotypes divided by the size of the smaller repertoire. Repertoire richness was assessed with RTK rarefaction, the Chao1 estimator, and Recon v2.1 estimates of unobserved clonotypes. For all TCRbeta clonotypes obtained by the gDNA method from a handful of donors, generation probabilities were computed with OLGA. What TCRdb holds here is the immuneACCESS table cut down to in-frame rearrangements. Part of the clones is not present; checked against another copy, under half of the missing clones reflect an unresolved V gene, and the others are unexplained. V and J calls and clone size are given by that table; D and trimming were obtained from the DNA. This sample comprises roughly 2,000,000 clones, just under 95% of them detected only once. The biggest ten clones account for approximately 1.2% of the sample.

The sequenced sample consisted of naive CD8+ T cells sorted from blood. In light of the paper, this sample's cell subset or site label describes: CD45RA+CCR7+. The V and J segments used are TRBV19 and TRBJ1-5, with no confidently assigned D gene. The sequence derives from a man between 18 and 29 years old in good health. The CDR3 reads CASSIGNQPQHF. The base sequence is TGTGCCAGTAGTATTGGGAATCAGCCCCAGCATTTT.